This entry describes one T cell receptor (beta chain). Using its own MiXCR run on the RT-PCR reads, TCRdb lists one record per CDR3 protein. Here the sample spans 500,000 to 600,000 distinct CDR3 sequences, about 11% being singletons. This entry is derived from a study of response to subunit inactivated influenza vaccine. The germline V gene encodes CDR1 MGHRA and CDR2 YSYEKL. This CDR3 has 14 residues. V was trimmed by 3 bases and J by 4 bases, leaving 12 bases between them. These sequences were also reported in another study, on T cells expressing NK-cell markers. That investigation notes: 5'RACE template switching built TCR beta cDNA with unique molecular identifiers. The dominant NKG2C+ clonotypes represented about 1.0-7.5% of CD8+ T cells in five or six donors. One observes that, in several donors, these clonotypes were also the leading ones within the CD3+CD56-NKG2C+ fraction. Nothing established the HCMV specificity of expanded NKG2C+ T cell clones.

The clonotype originates from a man aged 50-60 years who received an inactivated influenza vaccine. This chain joins TRBV4-1 and TRBJ1-1; perhaps TRBD1 as D (6 bases). Source: PBMCs from blood, taken on the day of vaccination. For the CDR3, the DNA is TGCGCCAGCAGCCACGGCGGGGGCGGCACTGAAGCTTTCTTT. Amino acid sequence: CASSHGGGGTEAFF.